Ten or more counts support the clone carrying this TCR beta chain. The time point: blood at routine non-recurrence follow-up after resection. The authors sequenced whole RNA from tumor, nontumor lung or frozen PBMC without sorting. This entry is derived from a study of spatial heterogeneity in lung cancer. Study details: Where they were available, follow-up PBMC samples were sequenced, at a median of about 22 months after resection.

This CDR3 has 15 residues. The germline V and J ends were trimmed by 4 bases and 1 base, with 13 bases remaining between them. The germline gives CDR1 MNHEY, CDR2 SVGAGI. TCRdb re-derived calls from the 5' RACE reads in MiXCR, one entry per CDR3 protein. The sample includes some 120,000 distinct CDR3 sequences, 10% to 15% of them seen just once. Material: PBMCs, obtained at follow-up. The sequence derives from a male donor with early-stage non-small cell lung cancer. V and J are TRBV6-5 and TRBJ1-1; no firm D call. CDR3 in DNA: TGTGCCAGCAGTTTCAGTCCGACGGCGAACACTGAAGCTTTCTTT. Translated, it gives CASSFSPTANTEAFF.